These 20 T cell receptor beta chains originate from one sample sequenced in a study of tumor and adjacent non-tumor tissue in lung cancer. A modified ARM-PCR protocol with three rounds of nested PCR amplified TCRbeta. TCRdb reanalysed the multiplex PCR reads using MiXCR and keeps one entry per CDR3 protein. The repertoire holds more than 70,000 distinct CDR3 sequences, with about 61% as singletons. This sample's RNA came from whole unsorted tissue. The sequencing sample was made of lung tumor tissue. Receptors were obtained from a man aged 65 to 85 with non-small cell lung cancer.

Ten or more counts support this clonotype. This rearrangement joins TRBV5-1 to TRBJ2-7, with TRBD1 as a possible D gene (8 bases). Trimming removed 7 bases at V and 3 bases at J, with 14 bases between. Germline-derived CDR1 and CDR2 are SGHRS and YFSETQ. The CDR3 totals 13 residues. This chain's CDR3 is CASSAGTGYEQYF. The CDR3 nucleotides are TGCGCCAGCTCAGCGGGGACAGGCTACGAGCAGTACTTC.

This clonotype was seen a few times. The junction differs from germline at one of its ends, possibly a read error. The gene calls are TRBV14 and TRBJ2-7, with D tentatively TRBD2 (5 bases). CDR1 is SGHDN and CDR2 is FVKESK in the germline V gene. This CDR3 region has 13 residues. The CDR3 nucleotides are TGTGCCAGCAACCAAGGAGGTCGTCTCGAGCAGTACTTC. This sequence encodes CASNQGGRLEQYF.

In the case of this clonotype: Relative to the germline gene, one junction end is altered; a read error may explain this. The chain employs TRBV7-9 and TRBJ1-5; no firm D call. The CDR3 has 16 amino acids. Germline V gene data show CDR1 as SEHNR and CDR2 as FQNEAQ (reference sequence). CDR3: CASSLGQDYSSQPQHF. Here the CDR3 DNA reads TGTGCCAGCAGCTTAGGGCAGGACTATAGCAGTCAGCCCCAGCATTTT.

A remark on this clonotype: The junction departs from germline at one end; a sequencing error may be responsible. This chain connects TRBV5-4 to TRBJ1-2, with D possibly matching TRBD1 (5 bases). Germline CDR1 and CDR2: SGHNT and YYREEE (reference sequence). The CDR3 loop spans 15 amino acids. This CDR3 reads CASSYPEQDIYGYTF. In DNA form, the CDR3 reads TGTGCTAGCAGCTACCCGGAACAGGACATCTATGGCTACACCTTC.

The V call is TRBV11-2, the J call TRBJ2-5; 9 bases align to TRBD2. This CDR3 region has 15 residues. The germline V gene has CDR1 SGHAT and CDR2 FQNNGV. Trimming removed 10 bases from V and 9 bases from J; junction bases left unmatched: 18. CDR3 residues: CANHHGRGGFEAQYF. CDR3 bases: TGTGCCAACCACCACGGGCGGGGGGGATTTGAGGCCCAGTACTTC.

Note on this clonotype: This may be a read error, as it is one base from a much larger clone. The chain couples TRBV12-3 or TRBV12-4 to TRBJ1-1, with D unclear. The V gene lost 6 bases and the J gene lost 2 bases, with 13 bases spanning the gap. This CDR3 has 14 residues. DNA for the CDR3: TGTGCCAGCAGACTACATGGGTATAACACTGAAGCTTTCTTT. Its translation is CASRLHGYNTEAFF.

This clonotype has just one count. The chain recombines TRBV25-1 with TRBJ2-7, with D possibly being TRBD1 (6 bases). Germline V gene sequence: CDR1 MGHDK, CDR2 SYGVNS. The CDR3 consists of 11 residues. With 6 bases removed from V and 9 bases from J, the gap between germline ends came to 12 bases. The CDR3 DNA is TGTGCCAGCAGACAGGGTCCCGGGCAGTACTTC. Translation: CASRQGPGQYF.

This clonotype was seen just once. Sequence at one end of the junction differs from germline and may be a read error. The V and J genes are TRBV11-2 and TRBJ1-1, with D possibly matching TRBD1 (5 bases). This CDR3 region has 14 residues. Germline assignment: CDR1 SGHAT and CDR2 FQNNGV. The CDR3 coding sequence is TGTGCGAGCAGCAAGACCCAATGGGGGACTGAAGCTTTCTTT. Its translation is CASSKTQWGTEAFF.

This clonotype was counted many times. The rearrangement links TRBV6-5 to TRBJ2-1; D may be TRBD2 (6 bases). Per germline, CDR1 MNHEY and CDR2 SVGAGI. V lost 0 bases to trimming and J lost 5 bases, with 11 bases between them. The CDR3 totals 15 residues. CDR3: CASSYSSGSHNEQFF. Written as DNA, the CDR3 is TGTGCCAGCAGTTACTCATCCGGGAGCCACAATGAGCAGTTCTTC.

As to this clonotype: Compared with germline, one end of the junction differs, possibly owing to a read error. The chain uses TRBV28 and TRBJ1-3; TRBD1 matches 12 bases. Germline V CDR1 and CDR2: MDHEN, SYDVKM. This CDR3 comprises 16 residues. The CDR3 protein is CASSRDRGLSGNTINF. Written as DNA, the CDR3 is TGTGCCAGCAGCAGGGACAGGGGGCTTTCTGGAAACACCATAAATTTT.

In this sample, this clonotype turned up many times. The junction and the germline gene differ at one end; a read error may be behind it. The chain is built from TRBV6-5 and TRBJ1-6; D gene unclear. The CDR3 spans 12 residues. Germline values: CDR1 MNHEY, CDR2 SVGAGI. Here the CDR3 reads CASSDSYSPLHF. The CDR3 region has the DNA TGTGCCAGCAGTGACTCCTATTCACCCCTCCACTTT.

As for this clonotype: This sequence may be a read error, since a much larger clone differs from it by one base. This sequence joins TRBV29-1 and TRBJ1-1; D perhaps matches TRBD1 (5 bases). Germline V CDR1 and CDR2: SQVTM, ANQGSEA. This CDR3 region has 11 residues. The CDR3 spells CIAQGASEAFF. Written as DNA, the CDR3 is TGCATTGCCCAGGGTGCGTCTGAAGCTTTCTTT.

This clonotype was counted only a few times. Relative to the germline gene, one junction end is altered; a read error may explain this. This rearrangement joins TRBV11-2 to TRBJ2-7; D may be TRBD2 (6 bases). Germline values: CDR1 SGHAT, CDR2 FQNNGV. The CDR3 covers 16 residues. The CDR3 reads CASRGAYNGSSYKQYF. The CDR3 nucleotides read TGTGCCAGCAGGGGAGCTTATAACGGGAGCTCCTACAAGCAGTACTTC.

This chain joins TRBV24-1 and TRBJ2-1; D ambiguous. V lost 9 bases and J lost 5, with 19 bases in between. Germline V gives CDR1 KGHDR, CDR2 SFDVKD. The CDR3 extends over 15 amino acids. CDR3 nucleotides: TGTGCCACCGGTGGTCGGGCGGCTTCCGACAATGAGCAGTTCTTC. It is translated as CATGGRAASDNEQFF.

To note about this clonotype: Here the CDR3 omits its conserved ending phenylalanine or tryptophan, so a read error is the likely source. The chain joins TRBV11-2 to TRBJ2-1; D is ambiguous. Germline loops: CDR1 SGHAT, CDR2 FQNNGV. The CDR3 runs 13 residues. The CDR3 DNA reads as TGTGCCAACAGCTTAGATTCTCTCAATGAGCAGTTCTCC. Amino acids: CANSLDSLNEQFS.

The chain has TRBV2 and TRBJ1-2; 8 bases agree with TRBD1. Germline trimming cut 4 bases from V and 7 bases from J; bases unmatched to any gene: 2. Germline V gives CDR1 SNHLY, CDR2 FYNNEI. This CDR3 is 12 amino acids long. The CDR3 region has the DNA TGTGCCAGCAGTGGCGACAGGGGTGGCTACACCTTC. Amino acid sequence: CASSGDRGGYTF. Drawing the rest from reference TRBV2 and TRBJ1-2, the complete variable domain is EPEVTQTPSHQVTQMGQEVILRCVPISNHLYFYWYRQILGQKVEFLVSFYNNEISEKSEIFDDQFSVERPDGSNFTLKIRSTKLEDSAMYFCASSGDRGGYTFGSGTRLTVV.

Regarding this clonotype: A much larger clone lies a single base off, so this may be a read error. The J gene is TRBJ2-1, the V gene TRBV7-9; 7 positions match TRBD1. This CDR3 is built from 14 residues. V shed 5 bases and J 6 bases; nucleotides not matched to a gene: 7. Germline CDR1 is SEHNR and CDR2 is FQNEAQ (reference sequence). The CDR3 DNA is TGTGCCAGCAGCGAACAGGGGTTCCGCAATGAGCAGTTCTTC. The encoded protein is CASSEQGFRNEQFF.

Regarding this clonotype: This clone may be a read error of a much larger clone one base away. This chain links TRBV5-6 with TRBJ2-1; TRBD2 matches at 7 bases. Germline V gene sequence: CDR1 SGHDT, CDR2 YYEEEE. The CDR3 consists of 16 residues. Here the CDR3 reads CACSLGGSGAYNEQFF. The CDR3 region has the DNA TGTGCCTGCAGCTTAGGCGGGAGTGGGGCCTACAATGAGCAGTTCTTC.

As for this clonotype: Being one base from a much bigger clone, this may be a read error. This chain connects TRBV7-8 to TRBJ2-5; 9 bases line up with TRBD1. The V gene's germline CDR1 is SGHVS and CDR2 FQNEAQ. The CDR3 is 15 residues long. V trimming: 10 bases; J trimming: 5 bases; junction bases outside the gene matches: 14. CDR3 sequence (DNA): TGTGCCACCAGAAAACAGGGGGCATCTCGGGAGACCCAGTACTTC. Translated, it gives CATRKQGASRETQYF.

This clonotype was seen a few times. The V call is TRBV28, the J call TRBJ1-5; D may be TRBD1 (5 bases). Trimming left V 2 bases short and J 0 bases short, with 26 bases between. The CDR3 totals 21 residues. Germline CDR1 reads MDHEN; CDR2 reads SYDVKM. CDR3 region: CASSLAPRLGGRPHSNQPQHF. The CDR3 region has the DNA TGTGCCAGCAGTTTAGCCCCGCGTCTGGGGGGGAGGCCTCATAGCAATCAGCCCCAGCATTTT. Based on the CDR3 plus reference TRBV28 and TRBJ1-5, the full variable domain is DVKVTQSSRYLVKRTGEKVFLECVQDMDHENMFWYRQDPGLGLRLIYFSYDVKMKEKGDIPEGYSVSREKKERFSLILESASTNQTSMYLCASSLAPRLGGRPHSNQPQHFGDGTRLSIL.